A single T cell receptor (beta chain) is shown here with its context. Measured with immunoSEQ multiplex PCR; TCRdb has only the in-frame clones, and not every one. The data contain 70,000 to 95,000 clones, 89% of them singletons. The CDR3 consists of 15 residues. In germline, CDR1 is SGDLS, CDR2 YYNGEE. V was clipped by 4 bases and J by 3 bases, with 16 bases between them. These data are taken from a study of blood T cell repertoires in COVID-19. Whole-study context: Some COVID-19 samples were acute and others convalescent; all came from the United States, Italy and Spain. Sources were T cells, B-cell-depleted T cells, or PBMCs; the material itself was cDNA or gDNA.

Material for sequencing was peripheral blood. The clonotype comes from a woman aged 80 or over with active COVID-19. The genes are TRBV9 and TRBJ1-1; weak D call: TRBD1 (5 bases). The CDR3, as DNA: TGTGCCAGCAGCCCTCGCGACAGCTCCTACACTGAAGCTTTCTTT. Translation gives CASSPRDSSYTEAFF.